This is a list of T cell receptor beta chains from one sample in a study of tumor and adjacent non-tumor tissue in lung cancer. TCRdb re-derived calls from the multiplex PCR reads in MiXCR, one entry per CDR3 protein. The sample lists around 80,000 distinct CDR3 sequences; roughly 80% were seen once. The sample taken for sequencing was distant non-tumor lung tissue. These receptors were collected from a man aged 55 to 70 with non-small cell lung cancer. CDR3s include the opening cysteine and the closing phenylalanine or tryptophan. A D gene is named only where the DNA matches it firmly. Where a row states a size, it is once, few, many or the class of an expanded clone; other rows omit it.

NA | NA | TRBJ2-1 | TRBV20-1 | CSARDGGGLVGTWDEQFF | TGCAGTGCTAGAGACGGAGGGGGGCTAGTGGGGACTTGGGATGAGCAGTTCTTC
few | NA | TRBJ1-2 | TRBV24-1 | CATSDSTDPRPGYTF | TGTGCCACCAGTGATTCGACGGACCCTCGACCCGGCTACACCTTC
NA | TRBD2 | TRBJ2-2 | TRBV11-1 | CASSSDFRGGLFF | TGTGCCAGCAGCTCCGACTTTCGCGGGGGGTTGTTTTTT
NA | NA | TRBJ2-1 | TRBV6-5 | CDSSYGGSRGSNYNEQFF | TGTGACAGTAGTTACGGGGGTTCGAGGGGCTCTAATTACAATGAGCAGTTCTTC
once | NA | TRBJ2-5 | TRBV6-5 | CASSNTGTPGARYF | TGTGCCAGCAGTAATACCGGGACCCCGGGGGCCCGGTACTTC
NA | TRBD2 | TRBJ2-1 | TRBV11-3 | CAISSLAGGPGNELFF | TGTGCCATCAGCTCCCTAGCGGGGGGGCCGGGGAATGAGCTGTTCTTC
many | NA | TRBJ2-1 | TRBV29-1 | CSVEERARPGLFF | TGCAGCGTTGAAGAGAGGGCCCGGCCGGGGCTGTTCTTC
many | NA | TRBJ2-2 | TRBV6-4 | CASSEVGRENTGELFF | TGTGCCAGCAGTGAAGTGGGAAGGGAGAACACCGGGGAGCTGTTTTTT
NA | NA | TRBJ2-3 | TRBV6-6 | CASSITWGRTYTQYF | TGTGCCAGCAGTATTACATGGGGTAGGACATATACGCAGTATTTT
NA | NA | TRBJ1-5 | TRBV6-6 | CDSIIDTSNQPQHF | TGTGACAGCATAATAGACACCTCTAATCAGCCCCAGCATTTT
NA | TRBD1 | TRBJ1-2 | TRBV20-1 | CSARWCRGPGEGYNF | TGCAGTGCTAGATGGTGCAGGGGGCCTGGGGAGGGCTACAACTTC
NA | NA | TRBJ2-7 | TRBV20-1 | CIARGVADTLSYEQYF | TGCATTGCTAGGGGGGTAGCGGACACCCTCTCCTACGAGCAGTATTTC
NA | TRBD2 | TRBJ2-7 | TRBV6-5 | CASSYSPGRKEQYF | TGTGCCAGCAGTTACTCCCCCGGGAGGAAGGAGCAGTACTTC